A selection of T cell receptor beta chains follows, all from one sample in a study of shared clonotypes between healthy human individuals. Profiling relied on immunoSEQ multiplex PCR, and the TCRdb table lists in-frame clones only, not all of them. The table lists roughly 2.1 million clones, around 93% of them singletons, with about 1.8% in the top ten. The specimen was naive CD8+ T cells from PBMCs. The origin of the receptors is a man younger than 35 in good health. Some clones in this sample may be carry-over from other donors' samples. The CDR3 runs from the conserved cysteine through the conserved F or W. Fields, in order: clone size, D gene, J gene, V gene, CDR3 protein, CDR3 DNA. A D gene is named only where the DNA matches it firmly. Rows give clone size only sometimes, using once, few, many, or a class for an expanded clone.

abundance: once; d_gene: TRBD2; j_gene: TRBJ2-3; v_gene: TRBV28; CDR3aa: CASVGGRFSSTDTQYF; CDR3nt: TGTGCCAGCGTCGGCGGGAGATTTTCAAGCACAGATACGCAGTATTTT
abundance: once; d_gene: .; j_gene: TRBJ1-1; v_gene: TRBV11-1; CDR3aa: CASSSDWTPTPNTEAFF; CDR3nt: TGTGCCAGCAGCTCAGACTGGACACCGACTCCTAACACTGAAGCTTTCTTT
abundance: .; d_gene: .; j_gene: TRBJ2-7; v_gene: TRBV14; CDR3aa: CASSQEGKARQEQYF; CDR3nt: TGTGCCAGCAGCCAAGAAGGGAAGGCCCGTCAGGAGCAGTACTTC
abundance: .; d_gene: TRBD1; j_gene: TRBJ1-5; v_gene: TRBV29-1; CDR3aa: CSVGQGPNQPQHF; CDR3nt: TGCAGCGTTGGACAGGGTCCCAATCAGCCCCAGCATTTT
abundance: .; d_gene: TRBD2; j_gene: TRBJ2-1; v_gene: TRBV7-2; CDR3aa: CASRPAGGPYNEQFF; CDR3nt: TGTGCCAGCAGACCAGCGGGGGGCCCCTACAATGAGCAGTTCTTC
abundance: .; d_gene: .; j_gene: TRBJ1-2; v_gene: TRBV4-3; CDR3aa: CASSPSGGGFYGYTF; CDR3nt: TGCGCCAGCAGCCCCAGCGGCGGGGGGTTCTATGGCTACACCTTC
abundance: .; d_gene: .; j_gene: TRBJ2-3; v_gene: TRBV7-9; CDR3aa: CASSLGATTTSDTQYF; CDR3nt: TGTGCCAGCAGCTTGGGGGCAACTACGACCTCAGATACGCAGTATTTT
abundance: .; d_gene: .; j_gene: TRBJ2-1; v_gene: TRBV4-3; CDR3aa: CASSEGLAGYNEQFF; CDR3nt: TGCGCCAGCAGCGAAGGCCTAGCAGGATACAATGAGCAGTTCTTC
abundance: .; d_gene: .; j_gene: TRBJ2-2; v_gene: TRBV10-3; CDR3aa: CAISGLINGTRRPGLFF; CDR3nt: TGTGCCATCAGTGGACTAATCAACGGGACAAGGCGCCCTGGGCTGTTTTTT
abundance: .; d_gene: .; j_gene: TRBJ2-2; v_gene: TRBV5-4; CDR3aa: CASKAEGTGELFF; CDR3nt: TGTGCCAGCAAAGCAGAGGGGACCGGGGAGCTGTTTTTT
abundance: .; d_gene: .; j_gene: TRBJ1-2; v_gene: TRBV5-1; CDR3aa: CASSLSPNQGYTF; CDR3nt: TGCGCCAGCAGCTTGTCCCCAAACCAAGGCTACACCTTC
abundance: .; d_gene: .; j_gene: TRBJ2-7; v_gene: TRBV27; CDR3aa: CASSFSLGHRGYEQYF; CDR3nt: TGTGCCAGCAGTTTCTCGTTGGGACACCGAGGGTACGAGCAGTACTTC
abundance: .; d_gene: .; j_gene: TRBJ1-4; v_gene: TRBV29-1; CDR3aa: CSVAGGGGEKLFF; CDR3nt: TGCAGCGTTGCGGGAGGGGGTGGAGAAAAACTGTTTTTT
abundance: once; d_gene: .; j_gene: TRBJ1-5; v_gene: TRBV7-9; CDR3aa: CASSFGRYSNQPQHF; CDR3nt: TGTGCCAGCAGCTTTGGGCGCTATAGCAATCAGCCCCAGCATTTT
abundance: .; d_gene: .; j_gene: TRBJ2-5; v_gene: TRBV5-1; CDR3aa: CASSSTRNLETQYF; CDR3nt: TGCGCCAGCAGCTCAACCCGGAATTTAGAGACCCAGTACTTC
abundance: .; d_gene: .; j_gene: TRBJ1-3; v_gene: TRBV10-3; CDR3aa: CAISESLAGLSGNTIYF; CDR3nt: TGTGCCATCAGTGAGTCGTTAGCAGGCCTCTCTGGAAACACCATATATTTT
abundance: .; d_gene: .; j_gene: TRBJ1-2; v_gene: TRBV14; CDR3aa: CASSPIEGYGYTF; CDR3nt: TGTGCCAGCAGCCCAATCGAAGGCTATGGCTACACCTTC
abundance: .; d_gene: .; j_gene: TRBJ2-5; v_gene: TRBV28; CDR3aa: CASSFRPSQETQYF; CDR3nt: TGTGCCAGCAGTTTTCGTCCCAGTCAAGAGACCCAGTACTTC
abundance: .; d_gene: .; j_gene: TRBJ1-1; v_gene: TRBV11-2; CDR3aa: CASTLGQGRGMNTEAFF; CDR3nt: TGTGCCAGCACCCTAGGGCAGGGTCGTGGTATGAACACTGAAGCTTTCTTT
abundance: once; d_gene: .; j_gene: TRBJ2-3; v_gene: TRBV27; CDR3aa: CASSFGIGTDTQYF; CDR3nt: TGTGCCAGCAGTTTCGGCATAGGCACAGATACGCAGTATTTT
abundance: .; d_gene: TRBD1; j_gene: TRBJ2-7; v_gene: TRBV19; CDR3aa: CASSNGDRGRYEQYF; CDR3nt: TGTGCCAGTTCCAATGGGGACAGGGGACGCTACGAGCAGTACTTC
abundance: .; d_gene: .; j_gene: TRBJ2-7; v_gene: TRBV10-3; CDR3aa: CAISEGGTGTYEQYF; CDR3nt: TGTGCCATCAGTGAGGGTGGGACGGGGACCTACGAGCAGTACTTC